These 17 T cell receptor beta chains came from one sample sequenced in a study of cytomegalovirus exposure and HLA in healthy donors. PCR employed 60 Vbeta and 13 Jbeta primers. Clones were sequenced by immunoSEQ multiplex PCR, and TCRdb holds only the in-frame ones, with some missing. There are about 18,000 clones in the sample; 70% to 85% occur only once, and roughly 23% lies in the top ten. The material sequenced was PBMCs. These receptors all stem from a human donor in good health.

This clone was counted a few times. V is TRBV7-9 and J is TRBJ1-3, with 7 bases identical to TRBD1. CDR1 and CDR2 (germline): SEHNR, FQNEAQ (reference sequence). The J segment lost 4 bases and the V segment lost 6 bases, leaving 15 bases of the junction unmatched. The CDR3 covers 17 residues. The CDR3 DNA sequence: TGTGCCAGCAGACGCTCCCAGGGGGAGGTATCGGGAAACACCATATATTTT. Translation: CASRRSQGEVSGNTIYF.

The genes are TRBV4-1 and TRBJ1-4, with D hard to call. The germline V and J ends were trimmed by 1 base and 8 bases, with 11 bases remaining between them. This CDR3 is built from 14 residues. Looked up from germline, CDR1 is MGHRA and CDR2 is YSYEKL. In DNA form, the CDR3 reads TGCGCCAGCAGCCAAGGGGCGCGAACGGAAAAACTGTTTTTT. This codes for CASSQGARTEKLFF.

The chain links TRBV19 to TRBJ2-6; D is undetermined. With 3 bases removed from V and 1 base from J, the gap between germline ends came to 4 bases. The CDR3 is 14 residues long. Germline V gives CDR1 LNHDA, CDR2 SQIVND (reference sequence). The CDR3 DNA reads as TGTGCCAGTAGTATCCAGTCTGGGGCCAACGTCCTGACTTTC. Amino acid sequence: CASSIQSGANVLTF.

The chain combines TRBV30 with TRBJ1-2; D remains ambiguous. The CDR3 totals 14 residues. V shed 0 bases and J shed 5 bases, with 13 bases lying between them. The germline CDR1 and CDR2 sequences are GTSNPN and SVGIG (reference sequence). For the CDR3, the DNA is TGTGCCTGGAGTGTAAGGTCTACAGCTTATGGCTACACCTTC. Amino acid sequence: CAWSVRSTAYGYTF.

The chain is built from TRBV10-1 and TRBJ1-5; D is possibly TRBD1 (6 bases). CDR3 length: 16 amino acids. V gave up 0 bases and J gave up 5 bases, with 14 bases separating them. Germline V gives CDR1 WNHNN, CDR2 SYGVQD (reference sequence). CDR3 sequence: CASSESIRGRDQPQHF. CDR3 DNA sequence: TGCGCCAGCAGTGAGTCGATCAGGGGAAGGGATCAGCCCCAGCATTTT.

This chain uses TRBV29-1 with TRBJ1-2; D may be TRBD1 (6 bases). V was pared by 8 bases and J by 6 bases, with 16 bases between. CDR1 is SQVTM, CDR2 ANQGSEA, per germline. CDR3 length: 12 amino acids. CDR3 loop: CSSRYGTHGYTF. CDR3 DNA: TGCAGCTCTCGATACGGGACACATGGCTACACCTTC.

DNA of the CDR3: TGTGCCTGGAGGTCTTTTGGAGGGGTTAACACCGGGGAGCTGTTTTTT. It specifies CAWRSFGGVNTGELFF. This chain connects TRBV30 to TRBJ2-2, with D possibly being TRBD2 (6 bases). V gave up 3 bases and J gave up 2 bases, with 16 bases separating them. The germline V gene encodes CDR1 GTSNPN and CDR2 SVGIG (reference sequence). This CDR3 is 16 amino acids long.

The chain links TRBV7-9 to TRBJ2-5; a weak D match, TRBD2 (6 bases). TRBJ2-7 matches the DNA end more closely, so the J call is doubtful. The length of the CDR3 is 16 residues. Germline CDR1 and CDR2: SEHNR and FQNEAQ (reference sequence). The CDR3 nucleotides are TGTGCCAGCAGCCTAGGAGCTAGCGTGGCCCCTTACGAGCAGTACTTC. Translating it yields CASSLGASVAPYEQYF.

The chain uses TRBV5-8 and TRBJ2-1, with 15 bases lining up with TRBD2. Trimming cost V 4 bases and J 10 bases; bases outside gene matches: 6. This CDR3 has 15 residues. The germline gives CDR1 SGHTS, CDR2 YDEGEE. CDR3 in amino acids: CASSAGLAGGEEQFF. The DNA for the CDR3 is TGTGCCAGCAGCGCGGGACTAGCGGGAGGAGAGGAGCAGTTCTTC.

DNA for the CDR3: TGCGCCAGCAGCCAAGTTCTATTAGGCGGTCCTAGCAATCAGCCCCAGCATTTT. Protein sequence: CASSQVLLGGPSNQPQHF. The chain uses TRBV4-1 and TRBJ1-5; D is unresolved. Germline V CDR1 and CDR2: MGHRA, YSYEKL. This CDR3 is 18 amino acids long. V was shortened by 1 base and J by 0 bases, with 16 bases between the two germline ends.

The CDR3 here is CATSPQLTDSGNTIYF. In nucleotides, the CDR3 is TGTGCCACCAGCCCCCAACTTACAGACTCTGGAAACACCATATATTTT. The gene calls are TRBV15 and TRBJ1-3; no clear D gene. From germline, CDR1 is LNHNV and CDR2 YYDKDF (reference sequence). The germline V and J ends were trimmed by 5 bases and 0 bases, with 14 bases remaining between them. CDR3 length: 16 amino acids.

The rearrangement uses TRBV4-3 and TRBJ2-2; 7 positions match TRBD1. Germline trimming cut 4 bases from V and 5 bases from J; bases unmatched to any gene: 1. The V gene's germline CDR1 is LGHNA and CDR2 YSLEER. There are 13 residues in the CDR3. The DNA of the CDR3 is TGCGCCAGCAGCCCACAGGGGACCGGGGAGCTGTTTTTT. Translation: CASSPQGTGELFF.

The rearrangement joins TRBV28 to TRBJ1-1; TRBD1 might be the D (5 bases). This CDR3 comprises 15 residues. Germline V gives CDR1 MDHEN, CDR2 SYDVKM. Trimming took off 2 bases at V and 4 bases at J, with 14 bases between the two ends. CDR3 coding DNA: TGTGCCAGCAGTTTAGACTTCGTAGGGGCCACTGAAGCTTTCTTT. This gives the protein CASSLDFVGATEAFF. Based on the CDR3 plus reference TRBV28 and TRBJ1-1, the full variable domain is DVKVTQSSRYLVKRTGEKVFLECVQDMDHENMFWYRQDPGLGLRLIYFSYDVKMKEKGDIPEGYSVSREKKERFSLILESASTNQTSMYLCASSLDFVGATEAFFGQGTRLTVV.

The genes are TRBV5-1 and TRBJ2-2; TRBD2 agrees at 7 bases. Per the germline V gene, CDR1 is SGHRS and CDR2 is YFSETQ. The CDR3 has 15 amino acids. V shed 2 bases and J 3 bases; nucleotides not matched to a gene: 4. Here the CDR3 reads CASSLVGGYTGELFF. DNA for the CDR3: TGCGCCAGCAGCTTAGTCGGGGGGTACACCGGGGAGCTGTTTTTT.

The J gene is TRBJ2-1, the V gene TRBV7-6; 13 nucleotides line up with TRBD2. The CDR3 consists of 17 residues. With 1 base clipped from V and 0 bases from J, the junction kept 0 bases outside the gene matches. Germline CDR1 and CDR2: SGHVS and FNYEAQ. CDR3 region: CASSLGTSGGSYNEQFF. CDR3 in DNA: TGTGCCAGCAGCTTAGGGACTAGCGGGGGCTCCTACAATGAGCAGTTCTTC.

This CDR3 reads CASSYGAQPYDGYTF. The CDR3, as DNA: TGTGCCAGCAGTTACGGGGCACAGCCCTATGATGGCTACACCTTC. This rearrangement joins TRBV6-5 to TRBJ1-2, with a weak D call TRBD1 (5 bases). V was cut by 2 bases and J by 6 bases, with 16 bases left in between. This CDR3 spans 15 amino acids. The germline CDR1 and CDR2 sequences are MNHEY and SVGAGI.

This clone has just one count. CDR3 bases: TGTGCCACCAGCAGGGAGGGACAGGTTTCAGGAAACACCATATATTTT. This encodes CATSREGQVSGNTIYF. This sequence joins TRBV15 and TRBJ1-3, with 8 bases aligning to TRBD1. CDR1 LNHNV and CDR2 YYDKDF come from the germline V gene (reference sequence). Trimming at V came to 3 bases and at J to 4 bases, leaving 8 bases not matched to a gene. This CDR3 spans 16 amino acids.